Following are 5 T cell receptor beta chains from one sample sequenced in a study of OX40 agonist ivuxolimab in advanced cancers. Sequencing was performed with immunoSEQ multiplex PCR; in TCRdb, only in-frame clones are kept and a portion is missing. The repertoire holds approximately 92,000 clones, with approximately 93% as singletons. The sample here was CD4+ or CD8+ T cells sorted from blood, taken in a trial of the OX40 agonist ivuxolimab. All receptors come from an adult with an advanced solid tumor such as melanoma, head and neck, liver or kidney cancer.

In its sample, this clone was seen a few times. This chain connects TRBV2 to TRBJ1-5; unclear D gene. CDR3 length: 16 amino acids. Trimming pared 6 bases from V and 2 bases from J, leaving 17 bases between. From germline, CDR1 is SNHLY and CDR2 FYNNEI. The CDR3, as DNA: TGTGCCAGCAGAGGCCACAAGGGAGTAGGCAATCAGCCCCAGCATTTT. This gives the protein CASRGHKGVGNQPQHF.

This chain uses TRBV28 with TRBJ1-5, with a tentative D call TRBD1 (6 bases). Germline V gene sequence: CDR1 MDHEN, CDR2 SYDVKM. V lost 1 base, J lost 3 bases, and 10 bases lay in between. CDR3 length equals 15 residues. DNA of the CDR3: TGTGCCAGCAGTTTATTAGGGGGGAACAATCAGCCCCAGCATTTT. Protein product: CASSLLGGNNQPQHF. The entire variable domain, with the rest obtained from reference TRBV28 and TRBJ1-5, is as follows: DVKVTQSSRYLVKRTGEKVFLECVQDMDHENMFWYRQDPGLGLRLIYFSYDVKMKEKGDIPEGYSVSREKKERFSLILESASTNQTSMYLCASSLLGGNNQPQHFGDGTRLSIL.

The chain joins TRBV11-2 to TRBJ2-1; 7 bases map to TRBD2. This CDR3 is built from 15 residues. Trimming took 1 base from V and 7 from J; bases not matched to a gene: 7. From germline, CDR1 is SGHAT and CDR2 FQNNGV. The CDR3 spells CASSLGLAVKNEQFF. For the CDR3, the DNA is TGTGCCAGCAGCTTAGGGCTAGCGGTTAAGAATGAGCAGTTCTTC.

The J gene is TRBJ1-2, the V gene TRBV6-5; D is ambiguous. Germline V gene lookup returns CDR1 MNHEY and CDR2 SVGAGI. The CDR3 is 16 residues long. The germline V and J ends were trimmed by 0 bases and 7 bases, with 18 bases remaining between them. The CDR3 spells CASSYSNRLGWGGYTF. CDR3 DNA: TGTGCCAGCAGTTACTCGAATCGTTTAGGCTGGGGTGGCTACACCTTC.

This chain joins TRBV6-5 and TRBJ1-1; maybe TRBD1 (5 bases). V gave up 0 bases and J gave up 11 bases, with 10 bases separating them. Per the germline V gene, CDR1 is MNHEY and CDR2 is SVGAGI. The CDR3 runs 12 residues. The DNA of the CDR3 is TGTGCCAGCAGTTACTCGGGGGGGAAGGCTTTCTTT. Its protein is CASSYSGGKAFF.